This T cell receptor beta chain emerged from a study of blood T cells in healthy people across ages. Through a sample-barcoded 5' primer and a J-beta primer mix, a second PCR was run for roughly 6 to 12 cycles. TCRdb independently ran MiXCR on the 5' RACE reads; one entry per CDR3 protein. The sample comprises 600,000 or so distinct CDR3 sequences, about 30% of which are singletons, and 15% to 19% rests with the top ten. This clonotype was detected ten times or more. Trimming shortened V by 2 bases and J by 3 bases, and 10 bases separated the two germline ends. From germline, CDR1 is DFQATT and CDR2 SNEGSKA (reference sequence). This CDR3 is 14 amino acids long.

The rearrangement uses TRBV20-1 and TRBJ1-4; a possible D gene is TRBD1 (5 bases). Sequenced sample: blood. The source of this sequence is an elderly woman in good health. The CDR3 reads CSARPRDPNEKLFF. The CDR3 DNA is TGCAGTGCTAGACCCAGGGACCCTAATGAAAAACTGTTTTTT.